The 17 T cell receptor beta chains below were found in one sample sequenced in a study of vaccination and CD4 T cells after COVID-19. Oncomine TCR Beta short-read sequencing was applied to DNA from cultured CD4+ T cells. TCRdb fed the PCR reads into MiXCR, producing one record per CDR3 protein. The data show about 6,600 distinct CDR3 sequences, with almost 30% seen just once and approximately 30% held by the top ten. Treatment of the sample: approximately nine-day PBMC culture with coronavirus spike peptide pools or control peptides (ViraFEST assay). CD4+ T cells of the unexposed donor were collected before the COVID-19 pandemic (2011-2018). These TCRs are of unknown antigen specificity. Sequenced input: CD4+ T cells from blood, cultured in vitro. These receptors originate from a human donor in good health.

This chain links TRBV7-2 with TRBJ1-3; D is undetermined. This CDR3 has 12 amino acids. Deletions cut 2 bases from V and 8 bases from J, with 7 bases between. Germline loops: CDR1 SGHTA, CDR2 FQGNSA. The DNA of the CDR3 is TGTGCCAGCAGCTTAAGTACAGACACCATATATTTT. Residues: CASSLSTDTIYF. Full variable domain (remainder filled in from reference TRBV7-2 and TRBJ1-3): GAGVSQSPSNKVTEKGKDVELRCDPISGHTALYWYRQSLGQGLEFLIYFQGNSAPDKSGLPSDRFSAERTGGSVSTLTIQRTQQEDSAVYLCASSLSTDTIYFGEGSWLTVV.

The gene calls are TRBV11-2 and TRBJ1-1; TRBD1 might be the D (5 bases). V was cut by 5 bases and J by 1 base, with 11 bases left in between. The CDR3 loop spans 14 amino acids. Germline V gives CDR1 SGHAT, CDR2 FQNNGV. The CDR3 DNA is TGTGCCAGCAGCAGCCGGACAAGGAACACTGAAGCTTTCTTT. Amino acid sequence: CASSSRTRNTEAFF.

The chain combines TRBV7-8 with TRBJ2-1, with D possibly TRBD1 on 5 matching bases. CDR1 is SGHVS, CDR2 FQNEAQ, per germline. This CDR3 contains 17 residues. Trimming pared 2 bases from V and 0 bases from J, leaving 14 bases between. The CDR3 DNA sequence: TGTGCCAGCAGCTTACTAGTGCAGACAGACTCCTACAATGAGCAGTTCTTC. Protein sequence: CASSLLVQTDSYNEQFF.

The rearrangement joins TRBV2 to TRBJ1-5, with D tentatively TRBD1 (5 bases). The V end lost 4 bases, the J end lost 11 bases, and 12 bases lay between the germline ends. The CDR3 runs 12 residues. Per the germline V gene, CDR1 is SNHLY and CDR2 is FYNNEI. CDR3 coding DNA: TGTGCCAGCAGTGTCCGTCTCAGGGCCCAGCATTTT. This encodes CASSVRLRAQHF.

This clonotype was counted between two and nine times. The CDR3 coding sequence is TGTGCCAGCAGTCATAGACAGTCACGGGGCTACACCTTC. Amino acids: CASSHRQSRGYTF. The V call is TRBV12-3 or TRBV12-4, the J call TRBJ1-2; the D gene is possibly TRBD1 (5 bases). Trimming stripped 5 bases from V and 8 bases from J, with 15 bases between. The CDR3 is 13 amino acids.

This clonotype was counted between two and nine times. CDR3 DNA sequence: TGTGCCAGCAGCATAGAAACAGGGGGCGATCAGCCCCAGCATTTT. Its protein product is CASSIETGGDQPQHF. This rearrangement joins TRBV5-4 to TRBJ1-5; 9 bases agree with TRBD1. In germline, CDR1 is SGHNT, CDR2 YYREEE (reference sequence). The V gene end was trimmed by 4 bases and the J gene end by 5 bases; junction bases not matched to a gene: 7. The CDR3 totals 15 residues.

This clonotype has only a few counts. The chain recombines TRBV21-1 with TRBJ2-3. TRBV21-1 is assigned pseudogene status. The CDR3 is 15 residues long. The CDR3 region is CASSEMVTSTDTQYF. The CDR3 region has the DNA TGTGCCAGCAGCGAAATGGTAACTTCCACAGATACGCAGTATTTT.

This clonotype is termed medium-sized (0.01 to 0.1%). The chain has TRBV5-4 and TRBJ1-5; D ambiguous. The CDR3 runs 12 residues. V gave up 2 bases and J gave up 3 bases, with 3 bases separating them. Germline V lookup: CDR1 SGHNT, CDR2 YYREEE (reference sequence). CDR3 residues: CASSLDNQPQHF. CDR3 sequence (DNA): TGTGCCAGCAGCTTAGACAATCAGCCCCAGCATTTT.

This chain links TRBV12-3 or TRBV12-4 with TRBJ1-1; TRBD1 matches 7 bases. CDR3 length equals 15 residues. The J segment lost 0 bases and the V segment lost 3 bases, leaving 4 bases of the junction unmatched. The CDR3, as DNA: TGTGCCAGCAGTTTGGGGGACAGCGTGAACACTGAAGCTTTCTTT. Protein: CASSLGDSVNTEAFF.

This clonotype turned up a few times. V gene TRBV12-3 or TRBV12-4 combines with J gene TRBJ1-1, with 12 bases fitting TRBD1. The CDR3 is 15 amino acids. V dropped 6 bases and J dropped 4; count of bases not matched to a gene: 6. The CDR3 here is CASSTGQGAGTEAFF. For the CDR3, the DNA is TGTGCCAGCAGCACGGGACAGGGGGCGGGCACTGAAGCTTTCTTT.

V usage is TRBV3-1 and J usage is TRBJ2-5, with 9 bases fitting TRBD1. The CDR3 has 15 amino acids. V dropped 3 bases and J dropped 2; count of bases not matched to a gene: 4. Germline V gives CDR1 LGHDT, CDR2 YNNKEL (reference sequence). The chain's CDR3 is CASSHRQGGQETQYF. CDR3 sequence (DNA): TGTGCCAGCAGCCACCGACAGGGGGGTCAAGAGACCCAGTACTTC.

Of note for this clonotype: Relative to the germline gene, one junction end is altered; a read error may explain this. J is TRBJ1-2 and V is TRBV7-9; the match to TRBD1 covers 9 bases. Germline values: CDR1 SEHNR, CDR2 FQNEAQ (reference sequence). The CDR3 has 10 residues. As DNA, the CDR3 is TGTGCCAGCAGCTTAGGGACAGGGGCCTTC. This encodes CASSLGTGAF.

On this clonotype itself: An end of the junction does not agree with germline; a read error may underlie this. The chain has TRBV20-1 and TRBJ1-1; no firm D call. The CDR3 runs to 12 residues. The V gene's germline CDR1 is DFQATT and CDR2 SNEGSKA (reference sequence). In DNA form, the CDR3 reads TGCGGTGCGACCATCAGGAACACTGAAGCTTTCTTT. Residues: CGATIRNTEAFF.

The chain joins TRBV10-3 to TRBJ1-1, with TRBD1 matching 7 bases. This CDR3 is 15 amino acids long. In germline, CDR1 is ENHRY, CDR2 SYGVKD. V shed 6 bases and J 3 bases; nucleotides not matched to a gene: 10. CDR3 in DNA: TGTGCCATCAGAGACGGACAGGTGGTGGACACTGAAGCTTTCTTT. Translated, it gives CAIRDGQVVDTEAFF.

This clonotype was found a few times. The V gene is TRBV7-2, the J gene TRBJ1-1; possibly TRBD1 for D (6 bases). CDR3 length: 18 amino acids. Looked up from germline, CDR1 is SGHTA and CDR2 is FQGNSA. Trimming stripped 3 bases from V and 0 bases from J, with 20 bases between. The CDR3 DNA reads TGTGCCAGCAGCTTCTTGACAGGCTTAAGAAGGTTGAACACTGAAGCTTTCTTT. Translated, it gives CASSFLTGLRRLNTEAFF. Variable domain in full (rest from reference TRBV7-2 and TRBJ1-1): GAGVSQSPSNKVTEKGKDVELRCDPISGHTALYWYRQSLGQGLEFLIYFQGNSAPDKSGLPSDRFSAERTGGSVSTLTIQRTQQEDSAVYLCASSFLTGLRRLNTEAFFGQGTRLTVV.

The V call is TRBV29-1, the J call TRBJ1-2; 7 nucleotides agree with TRBD1. Germline assignment: CDR1 SQVTM and CDR2 ANQGSEA. This CDR3 comprises 13 residues. Germline trimming cut 5 bases from V and 2 bases from J; bases unmatched to any gene: 5. The CDR3 sequence is CSVWDSSNYGYTF. CDR3 bases: TGCAGCGTTTGGGACAGCAGCAACTATGGCTACACCTTC.

This clonotype was found a few times. The V gene is TRBV20-1, the J gene TRBJ2-3; no clear D gene. The CDR3 totals 13 residues. Looked up from germline, CDR1 is DFQATT and CDR2 is SNEGSKA (reference sequence). The V end lost 1 base, the J end lost 3 bases, and 8 bases lay between the germline ends. CDR3 bases: TGCAGTGCTAGAGTTGGTTTGACAGATACGCAGTATTTT. Translating it yields CSARVGLTDTQYF.